These T cell receptor beta chains were read from a single sample in a study of long-term antiretroviral therapy in people with HIV. The protocol was immunoSEQ multiplex PCR, while the TCRdb copy is restricted to in-frame clones and leaves out a portion. The data hold 26,000 or so clones, with roughly 80% observed a single time. The sample was unsorted PBMCs, taken 0.8 years before starting antiretroviral therapy. These TCRs come from a man younger than 30 with HIV. CDR3s include the opening cysteine and the closing phenylalanine or tryptophan. A D gene is named only where the DNA matches it firmly.

CDR3 DNA	CDR3 protein	D gene	V gene	J gene
TGTGCCAGCAGTGGGGACAGGCAAAACTCCTACGAGCAGTACTTC	CASSGDRQNSYEQYF	TRBD1	TRBV2	TRBJ2-7
TGTGCCAGCAGCCCACAGGGCTTCCACGAGCAGTACTTC	CASSPQGFHEQYF	NA	TRBV11-2	TRBJ2-7
TGTGCCAGCAAAACGACAGGGGATAATGAAAAACTGTTTTTT	CASKTTGDNEKLFF	TRBD1	TRBV6-5	TRBJ1-4
TGTGCCAGCAGTTACTCCGGGATCCCCTACGAGCAGTACTTC	CASSYSGIPYEQYF	NA	TRBV6-5	TRBJ2-7
TGCGCCAGCAGTGAGTCGGGACCTAACTATGGCTACACCTTC	CASSESGPNYGYTF	NA	TRBV10-2	TRBJ1-2
TGTGCCACCAGCAGAGATACGGCTATGAACACTGAAGCTTTCTTT	CATSRDTAMNTEAFF	NA	TRBV15	TRBJ1-1
TGTGCCTGGAGTGTATCCCCGCCGACGGGAGCTTTCTTT	CAWSVSPPTGAFF	NA	TRBV30	TRBJ1-1
TGTGCCAGCAGTCCTGACAGGCGCTCCTACAATGAGCAGTTCTTC	CASSPDRRSYNEQFF	NA	TRBV13	TRBJ2-1
TGTGCCAGCAGCTCAGGGGCGTATCGGGAGACCCAGTACTTC	CASSSGAYRETQYF	NA	TRBV7-9	TRBJ2-5
TGTGCCAGCAGCGTAGCAGGGGGTTTGCAGGAAAAACTGTTTTTT	CASSVAGGLQEKLFF	TRBD1	TRBV9	TRBJ1-4
TGTGCCAGCATCAGCCACCAAGAGACCCAGTACTTC	CASISHQETQYF	NA	TRBV2	TRBJ2-5
TGTGCCAGCAGCGTAGCGAGGGACAGGCCGAACACCGGGGAGCTGTTTTTT	CASSVARDRPNTGELFF	TRBD1	TRBV9	TRBJ2-2
TGTGCCAGTAGTATTGGCGAGGGGCCCGGGTTCTTC	CASSIGEGPGFF	NA	TRBV19	TRBJ2-1
TGTGCCAGCAGCCCCGAGGGGACAGTCAACTACGAGCAGTACTTC	CASSPEGTVNYEQYF	TRBD1	TRBV4-2	TRBJ2-7
TGTGCCAGCAGTGTGGACAGCCAAGAGACCCAGTACTTC	CASSVDSQETQYF	NA	TRBV6-1	TRBJ2-5
TGTGCTAGCAGCTTGGTCCTAGCGGGGGGTTACACCGGGGAGCTGTTTTTT	CASSLVLAGGYTGELFF	TRBD2	TRBV7-7	TRBJ2-2